This TCR beta chain came from a study of blood T cell repertoires in COVID-19. As for the study in general: Some COVID-19 samples were acute and others convalescent; all came from the United States, Italy and Spain.

Original analysis: Reference gene primer amplification in the assay estimated nucleated cell counts. The table came from immunoSEQ multiplex PCR; TCRdb's copy has only in-frame clones and leaves some out. D and trimming were read from the DNA, whereas the V and J calls and clone size are those reported in that table. The data contain 55,000 to 85,000 clones, 86% of them singletons. CDR1 and CDR2 (germline): LNHDA, SQIVND (reference sequence). The length of the CDR3 is 13 residues. Trimming shortened V by 9 bases and J by 0 bases, and 8 bases separated the two germline ends. This chain uses TRBV19 with TRBJ2-2, with D unclear. Sequenced sample: peripheral blood. The source is a human donor in a cohort sampled during active COVID-19. In DNA, the CDR3 is TGTGCCAGCGAGAGCCCGAACACCGGGGAGCTGTTTTTT. Its translation: CASESPNTGELFF.